Shown below are 18 T cell receptor beta chains from a single sample sequenced in a study of T cell clonality in common variable immunodeficiency. The assay was immunoSEQ multiplex PCR, and TCRdb's table has in-frame clones only and misses some. The sample has 52,000 or so clones, none seen only once. What was sequenced was peripheral blood mononuclear cells. All receptors derive from a person between 18 and 70 years old in good health.

Ten or more counts support this clone. The CDR3 here is CSASPGTGHNTIYF. CDR3 DNA, as far as it was read: TGCAGTGCTAGTCCCGGGACAGGGCACAACACC. V usage is TRBV20-1 and J usage is TRBJ1-3; 9 bases fit TRBD1. The read ends 3 residues early relative to the CDR3; the germline J gene fills the gap. The J segment lost 7 bases and the V segment lost 3 bases, leaving 7 bases of the junction unmatched. The germline V gene encodes CDR1 DFQATT and CDR2 SNEGSKA (reference sequence). This CDR3 has 14 amino acids.

This clone showed up many times. The read ends 3 residues shy of where the CDR3 ends; the end is completed using the germline J gene. This chain joins TRBV10-3 and TRBJ2-3; D might be TRBD2 (6 bases). The CDR3 is made up of 14 amino acids. Per the germline V gene, CDR1 is ENHRY and CDR2 is SYGVKD. Trimming shortened V by 8 bases and J by 2 bases, and 14 bases separated the two germline ends. The CDR3 spells CAIAPGLVTDTQYF. The CDR3 bases that were read are TGTGCCATCGCTCCGGGACTCGTCACAGATACG.

This clone was recorded at least ten times. The read ends 3 residues early relative to the CDR3; the germline J gene fills the gap. The chain couples TRBV6-2 or TRBV6-3 to TRBJ2-3, with D perhaps matching TRBD1 (5 bases). Germline V lookup: CDR1 MNHEY, CDR2 SVGEGT. The CDR3 sequence is 11 residues long. The V and J ends lost 8 bases and 6 bases respectively, with 9 bases between them. The covered CDR3 bases are TGTGCCAGCGGCGCAGGGGATACG. This codes for CASGAGDT. The complete CDR3 reads CASGAGDTQYF.

This clone was observed many times. The missing CDR3 end, 3 residues past where the read stops, is filled in from the germline J gene. The chain couples TRBV5-1 to TRBJ2-5; perhaps TRBD2 as D (5 bases). Trimming removed 0 bases at V and 1 base at J, with 7 bases between. Germline V gene lookup returns CDR1 SGHRS and CDR2 YFSETQ. The CDR3 has 14 residues. The covered CDR3 bases are TGCGCCAGCAGCTTGGGGGCGGGCCAAGAGACC. Protein: CASSLGAGQET. The CDR3 as a whole reads CASSLGAGQETQYF.

This clone came up many times. The read terminates 3 residues ahead of where the CDR3 ends, so the germline J gene completes it. The chain uses TRBV30 and TRBJ1-1; no definite D call. The V gene's germline CDR1 is GTSNPN and CDR2 SVGIG (reference sequence). CDR3 size: 15 residues. V was clipped by 0 bases and J by 0 bases, with 11 bases between them. CDR3 in amino acids: CAWSVLELMNTEAFF. The sequenced part of the CDR3 DNA is TGTGCCTGGAGTGTACTTGAGTTAATGAACACTGAA.

This clone was recorded at least ten times. The read comes to an end 3 residues before the CDR3 does, leaving the germline J gene to fill in the end. The chain combines TRBV15 with TRBJ2-3, with D tentatively TRBD1 (6 bases). Trimming removed 5 bases from V and 1 base from J, with 13 bases in between. Germline loops: CDR1 LNHNV, CDR2 YYDKDF (reference sequence). The CDR3 has 15 amino acids. The CDR3 is CATSGARGGTDTQYF. The CDR3 bases that were read are TGTGCCACCAGCGGGGCCAGGGGTGGCACAGATACG.

There are many counts of this clone. The read stops 3 residues short of the end of the CDR3; the missing end is completed from the germline J gene. The chain links TRBV2 to TRBJ1-2; no reliable D call. This CDR3 is 16 amino acids long. Germline V gene lookup returns CDR1 SNHLY and CDR2 FYNNEI. The CDR3 is CASSDGLAGVLETYTF. The sequenced CDR3 bases are TGTGCCAGCAGTGACGGACTAGCGGGAGTGTTGGAGACC.

There are many counts of this clone. The read falls 3 residues short of the CDR3 end, and the missing part is taken from the germline J gene. The rearrangement joins TRBV6-1 to TRBJ1-5, with D perhaps TRBD1 (6 bases). Germline CDR1 is MNHNS and CDR2 is SASEGT. CDR3 length: 15 amino acids. V was clipped by 1 base and J by 8 bases, with 15 bases between them. The sequenced CDR3 bases are TGTGCCAGCAGTGAAGTGGGGGGGGCAGAAAAGCCC. Amino acid sequence: CASSEVGGAEKP. The whole CDR3 protein is CASSEVGGAEKPQHF.

Ten or more counts support this clone. The CDR3 extends 3 residues past the end of the read, so its final part is completed from the germline J gene. The chain has TRBV6-2 or TRBV6-3 and TRBJ2-1; maybe TRBD2 (8 bases). Trimming removed 8 bases at V and 2 bases at J, with 16 bases between. The length of the CDR3 is 15 residues. Germline CDR1 and CDR2: MNHEY and SVGEGT. The DNA read from the CDR3 is TGTGCCAGCCGGGAGGGACAGTTACCCTACAATGAG. This gives the protein CASREGQLPYNE. The full-length CDR3 reads as CASREGQLPYNEQFF.

This clone has ten or more counts. Read coverage stops 3 residues before the CDR3 terminus; the germline J gene supplies the remainder. The chain recombines TRBV6-4 with TRBJ2-3; 12 bases map to TRBD2. Germline assignment: CDR1 MRHNA and CDR2 SNTAGT. The V gene end was trimmed by 2 bases and the J gene end by 5 bases; junction bases not matched to a gene: 2. There are 15 residues in the CDR3. CDR3 DNA (partial): TGTGCCAGCAGTGACCTAGCGGGAGGGCAAGATACG. It encodes CASSDLAGGQDT. The CDR3, in full, reads CASSDLAGGQDTQYF.

This clone was seen ten or more times. With the read ending 3 residues before the CDR3 end, the germline J gene is used to fill in that end. The genes are TRBV19 and TRBJ1-6, with 8 bases that match TRBD1. There are 13 residues in the CDR3. V dropped 6 bases and J dropped 7; count of bases not matched to a gene: 2. Germline values: CDR1 LNHDA, CDR2 SQIVND (reference sequence). CDR3 DNA, as far as it was read: TGTGCCAGTAGGACAGGGGTAAATTCACCC. Protein: CASRTGVNSP. The complete CDR3 sequence is CASRTGVNSPLHF.

This clone was found a few times. Read data end 3 residues before the CDR3 end; the end is taken from the germline J gene. The V and J genes are TRBV5-1 and TRBJ1-4; D is ambiguous. There are 13 residues in the CDR3. The germline V gene encodes CDR1 SGHRS and CDR2 YFSETQ. The DNA read from the CDR3 is TGCGCCAGCAGCCCGGACTATAATTCACCA. Amino acid sequence: CASSPDYNSP. The whole CDR3 protein reads CASSPDYNSPLFF.

In its sample, this clone was seen a few times. With only one base between it and a far larger clone, this is likely a read error. The observed sequence ends 3 residues before the CDR3 terminus, with the missing tail filled in from the germline J gene. The chain couples TRBV19 to TRBJ2-3, with a weak D call TRBD1 (5 bases). Germline V lookup: CDR1 LNHDA, CDR2 SQIVND (reference sequence). The CDR3 loop spans 16 amino acids. The sequenced part of the CDR3 DNA is TGTGCCACTAGTATCCAGGGAACCATTCGCCAAGATACG. Protein: CATSIQGTIRQDT. The whole CDR3 protein reads CATSIQGTIRQDTQYF.

About this clone itself: The read ends 3 residues before the CDR3 terminus; that terminus is restored from the germline J gene. The sample carries other DNA sequences with the same CDR3. The genes are TRBV11-2 and TRBJ1-2; unclear D gene. The length of the CDR3 is 13 residues. The V and J ends lost 1 base and 5 bases respectively, with 8 bases between them. Looked up from germline, CDR1 is SGHAT and CDR2 is FQNNGV. The CDR3 bases that were read are TGTGCCAGCAGCTTAGGCGGAGGTTATGGC. Its protein is CASSLGGGYG. The whole CDR3 region reads CASSLGGGYGYTF.

This clone was counted at least ten times. The read finishes 3 residues shy of the CDR3 end, and the germline J gene is used to complete it. The chain combines TRBV19 with TRBJ2-7, with a tentative D call TRBD1 (6 bases). V was clipped by 5 bases and J by 2 bases, with 13 bases between them. Germline CDR1 and CDR2: LNHDA and SQIVND (reference sequence). The CDR3 is 14 amino acids. Incomplete CDR3 DNA: TGTGCCAGTAGTGTCCGGACAGCGACCTACGAG. It yields the protein CASSVRTATYE. The entire CDR3 protein is CASSVRTATYEQYF.

This clone was picked up a small number of times. One end of the junction is discordant with germline, which a read error may explain. The read halts 3 residues ahead of the CDR3 end, with the missing end drawn from the germline J gene. The sample holds other DNA sequences that translate to the same CDR3. The chain joins TRBV5-1 to TRBJ1-2; 7 positions match TRBD1. Germline loops: CDR1 SGHRS, CDR2 YFSETQ. The CDR3 totals 16 residues. The part of the CDR3 DNA that was read is TGCGCCAGCAGCTCGGAACCGGGACAGCCAAACTATGGA. It specifies CASSSEPGQPNYG. The whole CDR3 sequence is CASSSEPGQPNYGYTF.

The sample holds a few counts of this clone. The read comes to an end 3 residues before the CDR3 does, leaving the germline J gene to fill in the end. V usage is TRBV18 and J usage is TRBJ2-2; 7 positions agree with TRBD2. The germline V gene has CDR1 KGHSH and CDR2 LQKENI. The CDR3 is 16 residues long. CDR3 sequence reads: CASSLSQLGTNEKLFF. Incomplete CDR3 DNA: TGTGCCAGCTCACTCTCGCAGCTCGGGACTAATGAAAAG.

This clone occurred a few times. The read comes to an end 3 residues before the CDR3 does, leaving the germline J gene to fill in the end. The chain couples TRBV7-9 to TRBJ2-2; no clear D. This CDR3 is 12 amino acids long. The V gene's germline CDR1 is SEHNR and CDR2 FQNEAQ (reference sequence). The CDR3 loop reads CASSLLYEKLFF. The part of the CDR3 DNA that was read is TGTGCCAGCAGCTTACTATACGAAAAG.